Following are 29 T cell receptor beta chains from one sample sequenced in a study of T cells in Graves' hyperthyroidism and ophthalmopathy (dated by TCRdb to between 2019 and 2020). Library preparation used multiplex PCR. The run used an Illumina HiSeq 2000. The TCR beta CDR3 regions were amplified from RNA transcripts. For the first round of RT-PCR on the TCR CDR3, the HTBI primer set was used together with the Qiagen OneStep RT-PCR kit. The raw public reads went through TCRdb reprocessing: fastp at Q25, MiXCR clone calling, in-frame beta chains kept. Every distinct CDR3 protein forms one entry, paired with its most common genes and DNA. The sample records approximately 600,000 distinct CDR3 sequences, roughly 13% of which are singletons. More than 5% of the sample belongs to the ten largest clones. Source material: blood. These receptors all stem from a woman in her 30s with Graves' hyperthyroidism that later progressed to Graves' ophthalmopathy.

The chain links TRBV25-1 to TRBJ2-4; D possibly corresponds to TRBD1 (7 bases). The germline V gene has CDR1 MGHDK and CDR2 SYGVNS. The CDR3 totals 15 residues. V was cut by 5 bases and J by 8 bases, with 19 bases left in between. The DNA for the CDR3 is TGTGCCAGCAGTTGGGGAAGGAGCAGGGGGGACATTCAGTACTTC. Translating it yields CASSWGRSRGDIQYF.

This clonotype came up many times. The chain links TRBV9 to TRBJ2-3; D call uncertain. Per germline, CDR1 SGDLS and CDR2 YYNGEE. The CDR3 extends over 15 amino acids. V dropped 0 bases and J dropped 4 bases, with 12 bases sitting between them. CDR3 protein: CASSVAPWAADTQYF. The CDR3 DNA reads TGTGCCAGCAGCGTAGCCCCGTGGGCGGCAGATACGCAGTATTTT.

Only a few counts were recorded for this clonotype. The chain carries TRBV7-3 and TRBJ1-1, with 7 positions matching TRBD1. Germline CDR1 is SGHTA and CDR2 is FQGTGA. The CDR3 length is 15 residues. With 5 bases clipped from V and 3 bases from J, the junction kept 9 bases outside the gene matches. The CDR3 region is CASSPTGLGDTEAFF. CDR3 bases: TGTGCCAGCAGCCCGACAGGGTTGGGGGACACTGAAGCTTTCTTT.

In this sample, this clonotype turned up a few times. The gene calls are TRBV6-1 and TRBJ1-2, with 9 bases aligning to TRBD1. Germline assignment: CDR1 MNHNS and CDR2 SASEGT. The CDR3 has 16 amino acids. V gave up 4 bases and J gave up 0 bases; unmatched junction bases: 6. The CDR3 sequence: CASSGGTGHTNYGYTF. DNA of the CDR3: TGTGCCAGCAGTGGGGGGACAGGGCATACTAACTATGGCTACACCTTC.

This clonotype was detected ten times or more. The chain has TRBV7-2 and TRBJ1-5; 9 bases are shared with TRBD1. Germline V gene sequence: CDR1 SGHTA, CDR2 FQGNSA. The CDR3 contains 15 residues. V was clipped by 1 base and J by 8 bases; unmatched bases: 6. The CDR3 sequence: CASSLGGTGLKPQHF. CDR3 DNA: TGTGCCAGCAGCTTAGGGGGGACAGGGTTGAAGCCCCAGCATTTT.

The sample holds many counts of this clonotype. This rearrangement joins TRBV28 to TRBJ1-4, with a possible D match to TRBD1 (5 bases). The V end was cut by 7 bases, the J end by 5 bases, with 14 bases between. From germline, CDR1 is MDHEN and CDR2 SYDVKM. CDR3 length: 14 amino acids. The CDR3 DNA reads TGTGCCAGCAATGTTCGTAAGGGGAATGAAAAACTGTTTTTT. It yields the protein CASNVRKGNEKLFF.

Many counts were recorded for this clonotype. V gene TRBV7-3 combines with J gene TRBJ2-5; D is ambiguous. Germline loops: CDR1 SGHTA, CDR2 FQGTGA. The V end lost 1 base, the J end lost 5 bases, and 8 bases lay between the germline ends. The CDR3 contains 13 residues. The CDR3 DNA follows: TGTGCCAGCAGCTTAAGCCCCTTGGAGACCCAGTACTTC. It codes for CASSLSPLETQYF.

The V call is TRBV10-2, the J call TRBJ1-1; D is unclear. Looked up from germline, CDR1 is WSHSY and CDR2 is SAAADI. V was shortened by 2 bases and J by 1 base, with 8 bases between the two germline ends. This CDR3 region has 14 residues. CDR3 amino acids: CASSEADGNTEAFF. In DNA form, the CDR3 reads TGCGCCAGCAGTGAGGCGGATGGGAACACTGAAGCTTTCTTT.

CDR3 sequence (DNA): TGCAGTGCTAGAGAAGCACCTACCTACGAGCAGTACTTC. Its translation is CSAREAPTYEQYF. The V and J genes are TRBV20-1 and TRBJ2-7; no clear D gene. V lost 0 bases and J lost 2, with 8 bases in between. CDR3 length: 13 residues. Germline assignment: CDR1 DFQATT and CDR2 SNEGSKA (reference sequence).

In its sample, this clonotype was seen many times. The chain is built from TRBV7-2 and TRBJ2-2; maybe TRBD2 (6 bases). The V gene lost 5 bases and the J gene lost 5 bases, with 21 bases spanning the gap. Germline V gene data show CDR1 as SGHTA and CDR2 as FQGNSA. This CDR3 is built from 17 residues. The CDR3 protein is CASSPGGISRTTGELFF. In nucleotides, the CDR3 is TGTGCCAGCAGCCCTGGAGGGATCAGTCGAACAACCGGGGAGCTGTTTTTT.

In the case of this clonotype: A read error may explain this, as a much larger clone is one base away. J is TRBJ1-2 and V is TRBV6-1; no definite D call. The germline V gene has CDR1 MNHNS and CDR2 SASEGT. The CDR3 is made up of 13 amino acids. For the CDR3, the DNA is TGTGCCAGCAGGGACGGCCCTAAGTATGGCTACACCTTC. Its protein product is CASRDGPKYGYTF.

This clonotype was seen a handful of times. The chain is built from TRBV25-1 and TRBJ1-2; D call uncertain. The V end was cut by 4 bases, the J end by 8 bases, with 11 bases between. Germline CDR1 is MGHDK and CDR2 is SYGVNS. This CDR3 has 12 amino acids. CDR3 sequence reads: CASSGGLGGYTF. Written as DNA, the CDR3 is TGTGCCAGCAGTGGGGGATTAGGGGGCTACACCTTC.

This clonotype was counted ten times or more. This sequence joins TRBV4-2 and TRBJ1-1; no reliable D call. Trimming took off 0 bases at V and 1 base at J, with 12 bases between the two ends. The CDR3 totals 16 residues. Germline lookup yields CDR1 LGHNA and CDR2 YNFKEQ. The CDR3 protein is CASSQDESGSNTEAFF. CDR3 nucleotides: TGTGCCAGCAGCCAAGACGAGTCGGGGTCGAACACTGAAGCTTTCTTT.

V and J are TRBV5-1 and TRBJ2-7; 9 positions agree with TRBD1. J was trimmed by 6 bases and V by 0 bases; bases with no gene match: 13. This CDR3 spans 17 amino acids. Germline CDR1 is SGHRS and CDR2 is YFSETQ. Here the CDR3 reads CASSLGGHRGLFSEQYF. CDR3 sequence (DNA): TGCGCCAGCAGCTTGGGAGGCCACAGGGGGCTTTTTTCCGAGCAGTACTTC.

This clonotype was recorded many times. J is TRBJ2-7 and V is TRBV28, with 8 bases aligning to TRBD1. The ends lost 7 bases at V and 4 bases at J; junction bases unmatched: 12. CDR1 and CDR2 (germline): MDHEN, SYDVKM. The CDR3 length is 15 residues. The CDR3, as DNA: TGTGCCAGCACCCAAAGTGGACAGGGAACTTACGAGCAGTACTTC. This codes for CASTQSGQGTYEQYF.

In the case of this clonotype: This could be a read error, since a much larger clone is one nucleotide away. The chain employs TRBV6-5 and TRBJ1-3, with D unclear. Germline CDR1 reads MNHEY; CDR2 reads SVGAGI. The CDR3 extends over 14 amino acids. The CDR3 DNA is TGTGCCAGCAGTTCGGGTAACTCTGGAAACGCCATATATTTT. As protein: CASSSGNSGNAIYF.

This chain uses TRBV28 with TRBJ2-7; D remains unclear. The V and J ends lost 6 bases and 5 bases respectively, with 17 bases between them. This CDR3 region has 14 residues. Germline V lookup: CDR1 MDHEN, CDR2 SYDVKM. The CDR3 DNA reads TGTGCCAGCAGGGCCTCGGTCCCGTGGGACGAGCAGTACTTC. It translates to CASRASVPWDEQYF.

Ten or more counts support this clonotype. The gene calls are TRBV10-3 and TRBJ1-1; no clear D. This CDR3 spans 12 amino acids. Germline-derived CDR1 and CDR2 are ENHRY and SYGVKD. V was pared by 0 bases and J by 5 bases, with 4 bases between. This chain's CDR3 is CAISESGTEAFF. Written as DNA, the CDR3 is TGTGCCATCAGTGAGTCGGGTACTGAAGCTTTCTTT.

In its sample, this clonotype was seen many times. The CDR3 sequence: CAWSEAGGYTF. The CDR3 DNA reads TGTGCCTGGAGTGAGGCGGGCGGCTACACCTTC. V gene TRBV30 combines with J gene TRBJ1-2, with D uncertain. Germline-derived CDR1 and CDR2 are GTSNPN and SVGIG (reference sequence). This CDR3 comprises 11 residues. V lost 1 base, J lost 8 bases, and 8 bases lay in between.

This rearrangement joins TRBV4-1 to TRBJ1-4; D is unclear. V lost 1 base to trimming and J lost 8 bases, with 8 bases between them. The CDR3 covers 13 residues. Germline CDR1 MGHRA, CDR2 YSYEKL. The CDR3, as DNA: TGCGCCAGCAGCCAAGGAAGGGCCGAAAAACTGTTTTTT. It yields the protein CASSQGRAEKLFF.

The chain joins TRBV6-1 to TRBJ2-2, with 8 bases fitting TRBD2. The CDR3 consists of 14 residues. In germline, CDR1 is MNHNS, CDR2 SASEGT. With V trimmed by 5 bases and J by 6 bases, 5 bases remained unmatched. Written as DNA, the CDR3 is TGTGCCAGCAGTAGCGGGAGTCCGGCCGGGGAGCTGTTTTTT. This sequence encodes CASSSGSPAGELFF.

Regarding this clonotype: This may be a read error, as it is one base from a much larger clone. The J gene is TRBJ1-1, the V gene TRBV3-1, with D perhaps matching TRBD1 (5 bases). V lost 4 bases to trimming and J lost 5 bases, with 14 bases between them. Germline values: CDR1 LGHDT, CDR2 YNNKEL (reference sequence). The CDR3 has 14 amino acids. CDR3: CASSRDGGGTEAFF. DNA of the CDR3: TGTGCCAGCAGCCGGGACGGGGGAGGAACTGAAGCTTTCTTT.

The chain links TRBV5-1 to TRBJ2-2; 10 positions match TRBD2. CDR1 and CDR2 (germline): SGHRS, YFSETQ. J gave up 1 base and V 0 bases, and 3 bases lay outside the gene matches. This CDR3 spans 17 amino acids. The CDR3 nucleotides read TGCGCCAGCAGCTTGGCGGGACTAGCGCTGAACACCGGGGAGCTGTTTTTT. Amino acid sequence: CASSLAGLALNTGELFF. Variable domain in full (rest from reference TRBV5-1 and TRBJ2-2): KAGVTQTPRYLIKTRGQQVTLSCSPISGHRSVSWYQQTPGQGLQFLFEYFSETQRNKGNFPGRFSGRQFSNSRSEMNVSTLELGDSALYLCASSLAGLALNTGELFFGEGSRLTVL.

The rearrangement joins TRBV28 to TRBJ2-7; perhaps TRBD1 as D (6 bases). V lost 6 bases to trimming and J lost 6 bases, with 12 bases between them. The CDR3 spans 12 residues. Looked up from germline, CDR1 is MDHEN and CDR2 is SYDVKM. The CDR3 coding sequence is TGTGCCAGCAGCAACAGGGCCGGCGAGCAGTACTTC. Translated: CASSNRAGEQYF. The full variable domain, in which reference TRBV28 and TRBJ2-7 provide the parts outside the CDR3, is DVKVTQSSRYLVKRTGEKVFLECVQDMDHENMFWYRQDPGLGLRLIYFSYDVKMKEKGDIPEGYSVSREKKERFSLILESASTNQTSMYLCASSNRAGEQYFGPGTRLTVT.

This clonotype was counted between two and nine times. This rearrangement joins TRBV28 to TRBJ1-4; possibly TRBD1 for D (6 bases). The V end lost 10 bases, the J end lost 10 bases, and 19 bases lay between the germline ends. The CDR3 sequence is 13 residues long. CDR1 MDHEN and CDR2 SYDVKM come from the germline V gene. CDR3 region: CATATGLSGKLFF. CDR3 bases: TGTGCCACAGCTACAGGGCTTAGTGGAAAACTGTTTTTT.

V usage is TRBV10-1 and J usage is TRBJ2-2, with D perhaps matching TRBD1 (6 bases). The length of the CDR3 is 14 residues. Germline V gene sequence: CDR1 WNHNN, CDR2 SYGVQD (reference sequence). The CDR3 nucleotides are TGCGCTTCAGCCGGTGGGGGCAACACCGGGGAGCTGTTTTTT. It codes for CASAGGGNTGELFF.

This clonotype was seen repeatedly, ten times or more. The chain has TRBV12-3 or TRBV12-4 and TRBJ1-4; D gene unclear. There are 14 residues in the CDR3. Deletions cut 6 bases from V and 8 bases from J, with 16 bases between. CDR3 sequence: CASSYATPEEKLFF. The CDR3 DNA reads as TGTGCCAGCAGCTACGCTACACCGGAGGAAAAACTGTTTTTT.

This clonotype has ten or more counts. This chain uses TRBV2 with TRBJ2-7; D may be TRBD1 or TRBD2 (5 bases each). Germline-derived CDR1 and CDR2 are SNHLY and FYNNEI. V gave up 5 bases and J gave up 1 base, with 15 bases separating them. The CDR3 is made up of 15 amino acids. This CDR3 reads CASSYRDESSYEQYF. The CDR3 nucleotides are TGTGCCAGCAGTTACCGGGACGAGTCATCCTACGAGCAGTACTTC.

Notes on this clonotype: A much bigger clone sits one base away, suggesting this may be a read error. The chain has TRBV3-1 and TRBJ2-1; D perhaps matches TRBD2 (6 bases). Germline-derived CDR1 and CDR2 are LGHDT and YNNKEL (reference sequence). The CDR3 extends over 13 amino acids. Here the CDR3 DNA reads TGTGCCAGCAGCCACCCTACCGGGAGTGAGAAGTTCTTC. It is translated as CASSHPTGSEKFF.